These 32 T cell receptor beta chains were all obtained from the same sample, sequenced in a study of T cell responses to AZD1222 COVID-19 vaccine. The data were produced by immunoSEQ multiplex PCR, yet TCRdb's version contains in-frame clones alone and is incomplete. The sample includes some 95,000 clones, roughly 91% of them seen just once. The sequences come from peripheral blood, collected on day 0 of AZD1222 vaccination. The receptors here all came from an adult in good health.

The chain couples TRBV11-1 to TRBJ2-1; no reliable D call. The CDR3 extends over 14 amino acids. The germline CDR1 and CDR2 sequences are SGHAT and FQDESV (reference sequence). Trimming left V 2 bases short and J 4 bases short, with 9 bases between. CDR3 DNA sequence: TGTGCCAGCAGCTTAAGTGCGGCTTACAATGAGCAGTTCTTC. As protein: CASSLSAAYNEQFF.

This clone was seen only once. This chain connects TRBV12-5 to TRBJ2-7, with 11 bases matching TRBD2. The V gene's germline CDR1 is LGHNT and CDR2 FRNRAP. J was trimmed by 4 bases and V by 3 bases; bases with no gene match: 8. The CDR3 contains 16 residues. CDR3 residues: CASGFTLAGGSYEQYF. The CDR3 DNA reads TGTGCTAGTGGTTTTACGCTAGCGGGGGGTAGTTACGAGCAGTACTTC.

The chain uses TRBV6-9 and TRBJ2-7; D not resolved. This CDR3 is 13 amino acids long. The V end lost 3 bases, the J end lost 0 bases, and 6 bases lay between the germline ends. CDR1 and CDR2 (germline): MNHGY, SVAAGI. The CDR3, as DNA: TGTGCCAGCAGTTACGACGGCTCCTACGAGCAGTACTTC. As protein: CASSYDGSYEQYF.

A single count supports this clone. V and J are TRBV5-1 and TRBJ1-3; tentative D call: TRBD1 (5 bases). V gave up 0 bases and J gave up 3 bases, with 13 bases separating them. The germline V gene has CDR1 SGHRS and CDR2 YFSETQ. The CDR3 contains 16 residues. The CDR3 here is CASSLEAGSFGNTIYF. CDR3 coding DNA: TGCGCCAGCAGCTTGGAGGCAGGGAGCTTTGGAAACACCATATATTTT. The full variable domain, in which reference TRBV5-1 and TRBJ1-3 provide the parts outside the CDR3, is KAGVTQTPRYLIKTRGQQVTLSCSPISGHRSVSWYQQTPGQGLQFLFEYFSETQRNKGNFPGRFSGRQFSNSRSEMNVSTLELGDSALYLCASSLEAGSFGNTIYFGEGSWLTVV.

The V call is TRBV7-8, the J call TRBJ2-1; D might be TRBD1 (5 bases). Per germline, CDR1 SGHVS and CDR2 FQNEAQ. The CDR3 is 11 residues long. V was cut by 6 bases and J by 13 bases, with 13 bases left in between. The CDR3 bases are TGTGCCAGCAGTAATCAAGGGGCACAGTTCTTC. Translating gives CASSNQGAQFF.

CDR3 DNA: TGTGCCAGTAGTTCAAGGGGAGTAGTGGGGAGAAACATTCAGTACTTC. Amino acid sequence: CASSSRGVVGRNIQYF. The gene calls are TRBV19 and TRBJ2-4; D tentatively reads TRBD1 or TRBD2 (5 bases each). V was shortened by 5 bases and J by 6 bases, with 20 bases between the two germline ends. Per the germline V gene, CDR1 is LNHDA and CDR2 is SQIVND (reference sequence). This CDR3 is 16 amino acids long.

This sequence joins TRBV13 and TRBJ1-1, with D unresolved. The CDR3 runs 15 residues. The germline V gene encodes CDR1 PRHDT and CDR2 FYEKMQ (reference sequence). V lost 0 bases and J lost 2, with 10 bases in between. This CDR3 is CASSLGPVTNTEAFF. The CDR3 DNA sequence: TGTGCCAGCAGCTTAGGACCGGTAACAAACACTGAAGCTTTCTTT. The full variable domain, with the rest looked up from reference TRBV13 and TRBJ1-1, is AAGVIQSPRHLIKEKRETATLKCYPIPRHDTVYWYQQGPGQDPQFLISFYEKMQSDKGSIPDRFSAQQFSDYHSELNMSSLELGDSALYFCASSLGPVTNTEAFFGQGTRLTVV.

The chain joins TRBV2 to TRBJ2-7, with TRBD2 as a possible D gene (5 bases). The CDR3 runs to 14 residues. Trimming cost V 5 bases and J 4 bases, with 15 bases left between them. Germline CDR1 is SNHLY and CDR2 is FYNNEI. CDR3 loop: CASSLEGQGYEQYF. CDR3 in DNA: TGTGCCAGCAGTTTAGAGGGCCAAGGATACGAGCAGTACTTC.

The chain links TRBV11-2 to TRBJ1-2; possibly TRBD1 for D (6 bases). Germline V gene sequence: CDR1 SGHAT, CDR2 FQNNGV. The CDR3 has 15 amino acids. V lost 4 bases to trimming and J lost 8 bases, with 20 bases between them. CDR3 DNA sequence: TGTGCCAGCAGCTCCGCTCGGGGGCCCCCGGGGGGCTACACCTTC. This translates into CASSSARGPPGGYTF.

This rearrangement joins TRBV19 to TRBJ1-2; D possibly corresponds to TRBD1 (6 bases). The CDR3 sequence is 14 residues long. The germline V gene has CDR1 LNHDA and CDR2 SQIVND (reference sequence). The ends were cut back, 3 bases at V and 5 bases at J, with 13 bases in the middle. The DNA for the CDR3 is TGTGCCAGTAGTATCGACAGGAGCACATATGGCTACACCTTC. Encoded protein: CASSIDRSTYGYTF.

The V call is TRBV2, the J call TRBJ2-3, with D possibly being TRBD1 (5 bases). CDR1 and CDR2 (germline): SNHLY, FYNNEI. Deletions cut 5 bases from V and 11 bases from J, with 11 bases between. This CDR3 is 11 amino acids long. CDR3 region: CASSPQVLQYF. The CDR3 DNA sequence: TGTGCCAGCAGTCCACAGGTTTTGCAGTATTTT.

The chain employs TRBV3-1 (or the pseudogene TRBV3-2) and TRBJ1-6, with D possibly matching TRBD1 (6 bases). Per germline, CDR1 LGHDT and CDR2 YNNKEL (reference sequence). This CDR3 comprises 17 residues. V was trimmed by 0 bases and J by 7 bases, leaving 16 bases between them. This CDR3 reads CASSQDYGGLWNSPLHF. DNA of the CDR3: TGTGCCAGCAGCCAAGATTATGGGGGGCTATGGAATTCACCCCTCCACTTT.

This chain joins TRBV19 and TRBJ2-7, with a possible D match to TRBD1 (6 bases). This CDR3 comprises 14 residues. CDR1 is LNHDA, CDR2 SQIVND, per germline (reference sequence). Trimming took off 5 bases at V and 3 bases at J, with 14 bases between the two ends. CDR3 residues: CASSPTTGIYEQYF. CDR3 bases: TGTGCCAGTAGTCCGACGACAGGAATCTACGAGCAGTACTTC.

The chain couples TRBV7-6 to TRBJ2-7; 8 bases map to TRBD1. Germline values: CDR1 SGHVS, CDR2 FNYEAQ. J was trimmed by 3 bases and V by 5 bases; bases with no gene match: 9. CDR3 length equals 15 residues. Written as DNA, the CDR3 is TGTGCCAGCAGCCCATCGACAGGGGACGGCTACGAGCAGTACTTC. Translation: CASSPSTGDGYEQYF. Full variable domain (remainder filled in from reference TRBV7-6 and TRBJ2-7): GAGVSQSPRYKVTKRGQDVALRCDPISGHVSLYWYRQALGQGPEFLTYFNYEAQQDKSGLPNDRFSAERPEGSISTLTIQRTEQRDSAMYRCASSPSTGDGYEQYFGPGTRLTVT.

This chain joins TRBV5-4 and TRBJ1-5; D ambiguous. V was clipped by 3 bases and J by 9 bases, with 13 bases between them. The germline CDR1 and CDR2 sequences are SGHNT and YYREEE (reference sequence). There are 13 residues in the CDR3. CDR3 bases: TGTGCCAGCAGCTCTTGGGTACAAGGGCCCCAGCATTTT. This translates into CASSSWVQGPQHF.

The J gene is TRBJ2-2, the V gene TRBV27; TRBD1 aligns across 11 bases. This CDR3 region has 17 residues. The ends lost 2 bases at V and 3 bases at J; junction bases unmatched: 5. Germline CDR1 and CDR2: MNHEY and SMNVEV (reference sequence). CDR3 loop: CASSLPGTGGYTGELFF. CDR3 bases: TGTGCCAGCAGTTTACCCGGGACAGGGGGATACACCGGGGAGCTGTTTTTT.

This chain joins TRBV12-5 and TRBJ2-7; 8 bases fit TRBD2. Germline lookup yields CDR1 LGHNT and CDR2 FRNRAP. The CDR3 is 16 residues long. V was clipped by 6 bases and J by 1 base; unmatched bases: 11. CDR3 region: CASGQQPGLGSYEQYF. The CDR3 region has the DNA TGTGCTAGTGGACAGCAGCCGGGACTAGGATCCTACGAGCAGTACTTC.

V and J are TRBV14 and TRBJ1-5; 7 positions match TRBD1. Germline CDR1 and CDR2: SGHDN and FVKESK. The CDR3 has 16 residues. J lost 2 bases, V lost 2 bases, and 6 bases had no gene match. CDR3 loop: CASSQQGGIRNQPQHF. The CDR3 nucleotides read TGTGCCAGCAGCCAACAGGGGGGCATACGCAATCAGCCCCAGCATTTT.

The genes are TRBV2 and TRBJ1-3; 7 positions match TRBD1. From germline, CDR1 is SNHLY and CDR2 FYNNEI. Trimming at V came to 6 bases and at J to 2 bases, leaving 4 bases not matched to a gene. This CDR3 is built from 14 residues. CDR3 nucleotide sequence: TGTGCCAGCAGGCCACAGGGGCCTGGAAACACCATATATTTT. Protein sequence: CASRPQGPGNTIYF.

The V and J genes are TRBV7-2 and TRBJ2-7; TRBD2 agrees at 10 bases. The trim removed 4 bases at V and 2 bases at J, leaving 14 bases unmatched. This CDR3 is built from 18 residues. CDR1 is SGHTA, CDR2 FQGNSA, per germline. CDR3 DNA: TGTGCCAGCAGCTCCGACTCGTTAGCGGGGGGCAACACCTACGAGCAGTACTTC. Translation gives CASSSDSLAGGNTYEQYF.

The table lists this clone with a count of one. This chain links TRBV28 with TRBJ2-7; D is undetermined. V dropped 6 bases and J dropped 1 base, with 19 bases sitting between them. Germline V lookup: CDR1 MDHEN, CDR2 SYDVKM. The CDR3 loop spans 16 amino acids. CDR3 DNA: TGTGCCAGCAGCCCTATTCATGGTAGGAGTTCCTACGAGCAGTACTTC. Amino acids: CASSPIHGRSSYEQYF.

The rearrangement uses TRBV5-4 and TRBJ1-2; D gene unclear. This CDR3 spans 16 amino acids. In germline, CDR1 is SGHNT, CDR2 YYREEE (reference sequence). V was trimmed by 3 bases and J by 0 bases, leaving 15 bases between them. CDR3 nucleotide sequence: TGTGCCAGCAGCTCACGGAGCGCGGGGACTAACTATGGCTACACCTTC. This translates into CASSSRSAGTNYGYTF.

This clone has just one count. J is TRBJ1-2 and V is TRBV28; TRBD1 is a possible D gene (5 bases). This CDR3 contains 16 residues. Germline V gene sequence: CDR1 MDHEN, CDR2 SYDVKM. V was trimmed by 0 bases and J by 5 bases, leaving 16 bases between them. The chain's CDR3 is CASSLWGEGVEYGYTF. The DNA for the CDR3 is TGTGCCAGCAGTTTATGGGGGGAGGGAGTTGAATATGGCTACACCTTC.

The chain uses TRBV12-3 or TRBV12-4 and TRBJ2-2; D is perhaps TRBD1 (5 bases). Between the trimmed V and J ends, which lost 4 bases and 6 bases, there was a span of 9 bases. The CDR3 consists of 13 residues. Written as DNA, the CDR3 is TGTGCCAGCAGTTCACAGGTCGCCGGGGAGCTGTTTTTT. Translating it yields CASSSQVAGELFF.

This sequence joins TRBV27 and TRBJ2-2, with TRBD2 matching over 10 bases. Trimming at V came to 4 bases and at J to 4 bases, leaving 9 bases not matched to a gene. In germline, CDR1 is MNHEY, CDR2 SMNVEV (reference sequence). This CDR3 region has 17 residues. CDR3 protein: CASSSDRLAGLTGELFF. The DNA of the CDR3 is TGTGCCAGCAGTTCTGACAGACTAGCGGGTCTCACCGGGGAGCTGTTTTTT.

The sample holds a few counts of this clone. V usage is TRBV29-1 and J usage is TRBJ2-1; D possibly corresponds to TRBD2 (7 bases). The CDR3 runs to 13 residues. In germline, CDR1 is SQVTM, CDR2 ANQGSEA. V lost 8 bases and J lost 3, with 14 bases in between. CDR3 nucleotides: TGCAGCCTGGGGGGGGCTGACTACAATGAGCAGTTCTTC. Protein sequence: CSLGGADYNEQFF.

This chain uses TRBV28 with TRBJ2-7; no reliable D call. The germline CDR1 and CDR2 sequences are MDHEN and SYDVKM. CDR3 length equals 14 residues. Trimming cost V 7 bases and J 1 base, with 14 bases left between them. For the CDR3, the DNA is TGTGCCAGCACCCCCGTGGGCCTTTCCTACGAGCAGTACTTC. It encodes CASTPVGLSYEQYF.

The genes are TRBV30 and TRBJ1-2, with D unclear. This CDR3 is built from 13 residues. V shed 5 bases and J shed 4 bases, with 14 bases lying between them. Germline V CDR1 and CDR2: GTSNPN, SVGIG (reference sequence). The CDR3 spells CAWEHHGIYGYTF. The CDR3 region has the DNA TGTGCCTGGGAACACCACGGTATCTATGGCTACACCTTC. Using reference TRBV30 and TRBJ1-2 for the parts outside the CDR3, the full variable domain is SQTIHQWPATLVQPVGSPLSLECTVEGTSNPNLYWYRQAAGRGLQLLFYSVGIGQISSEVPQNLSASRPQDRQFILSSKKLLLSDSGFYLCAWEHHGIYGYTFGSGTRLTVV.

V usage is TRBV7-8 and J usage is TRBJ2-1; D gene ambiguous. Germline loops: CDR1 SGHVS, CDR2 FQNEAQ. The germline V and J ends were trimmed by 0 bases and 5 bases, with 17 bases remaining between them. The CDR3 sequence is 17 residues long. In DNA form, the CDR3 reads TGTGCCAGCAGCTTAGCCTCCGGTAGCCCCATCGACAATGAGCAGTTCTTC. This translates into CASSLASGSPIDNEQFF.

V gene TRBV28 combines with J gene TRBJ1-3, with D possibly being TRBD1 (6 bases). The germline V and J ends were trimmed by 11 bases and 5 bases, with 16 bases remaining between them. Per the germline V gene, CDR1 is MDHEN and CDR2 is SYDVKM. This CDR3 has 13 residues. CDR3 in DNA: TGTGCCTCCTATGGGGGGGCGAGAAACACCATATATTTT. This encodes CASYGGARNTIYF.

The genes are TRBV18 and TRBJ1-2, with D unclear. This CDR3 comprises 12 residues. V was trimmed by 0 bases and J by 6 bases, leaving 5 bases between them. The germline gives CDR1 KGHSH, CDR2 LQKENI. Here the CDR3 DNA reads TGTGCCAGCTCACCACCCGAACATGGCTACACCTTC. Encoded protein: CASSPPEHGYTF.

The table lists this clone with a few counts. The chain is built from TRBV28 and TRBJ2-7; 9 bases align to TRBD2. This CDR3 contains 16 residues. V trimming: 2 bases; J trimming: 4 bases; junction bases outside the gene matches: 9. The germline gives CDR1 MDHEN, CDR2 SYDVKM. DNA of the CDR3: TGTGCCAGCAGTTTACTCCGGACTAGCGACGGTTACGAGCAGTACTTC. Encoded protein: CASSLLRTSDGYEQYF.